The 24 T cell receptor beta chains given below trace back to one sample, sequenced in a study of blood T cell repertoires in COVID-19. The assay was immunoSEQ multiplex PCR, and TCRdb's table has in-frame clones only and misses some. The sample holds 150,000 to 200,000 clones, just over 90% seen once. Sequencing was carried out using peripheral blood. The source of these receptors is a woman aged 60-70 years with COVID-19, enrolled during active disease.

The V and J genes are TRBV5-4 and TRBJ2-5; TRBD1 matches 8 bases. The CDR3 consists of 13 residues. Germline lookup yields CDR1 SGHNT and CDR2 YYREEE (reference sequence). Trimming cost V 6 bases and J 5 bases; bases outside gene matches: 6. The CDR3 bases are TGTGCCAGCATGAGGACAGGGACGGAGACCCAGTACTTC. Translation gives CASMRTGTETQYF.

The V call is TRBV9, the J call TRBJ1-4; a possible D gene is TRBD1 (6 bases). CDR3 length: 16 amino acids. Between the trimmed V and J ends, which lost 1 base and 6 bases, there was a span of 16 bases. Germline-derived CDR1 and CDR2 are SGDLS and YYNGEE. The CDR3 DNA reads as TGTGCCAGCAGCGTATCCGCCAGGGGTTTGGATGAAAAACTGTTTTTT. It codes for CASSVSARGLDEKLFF.

The rearrangement joins TRBV6-4 to TRBJ2-1; 10 nucleotides agree with TRBD2. The junction had 6 bases not matched to a gene; V was cut back by 6 bases and J by 7 bases. Germline V gene sequence: CDR1 MRHNA, CDR2 SNTAGT. This CDR3 is 14 amino acids long. CDR3 region: CASRNSGGSNEQFF. For the CDR3, the DNA is TGTGCCAGCAGAAATAGCGGGGGGTCAAATGAGCAGTTCTTC.

The chain links TRBV10-3 to TRBJ1-1, with TRBD1 as a possible D gene (5 bases). The CDR3 is 14 residues long. V lost 2 bases to trimming and J lost 0 bases, with 7 bases between them. From germline, CDR1 is ENHRY and CDR2 SYGVKD. CDR3 in amino acids: CAISERQMNTEAFF. The CDR3 coding sequence is TGTGCCATCAGTGAGAGACAGATGAACACTGAAGCTTTCTTT.

The chain recombines TRBV7-2 with TRBJ2-5; tentatively, D is TRBD1 (6 bases). Germline loops: CDR1 SGHTA, CDR2 FQGNSA. The length of the CDR3 is 14 residues. V lost 7 bases and J 2 bases, leaving 14 bases between the germline ends. CDR3 protein: CASTSSGAQETQYF. The DNA for the CDR3 is TGTGCCAGCACCTCCTCAGGGGCGCAAGAGACCCAGTACTTC.

The gene calls are TRBV30 and TRBJ2-7, with D perhaps matching TRBD2 (6 bases). Germline values: CDR1 GTSNPN, CDR2 SVGIG (reference sequence). Trimming cost V 8 bases and J 3 bases, with 26 bases left between them. This CDR3 spans 16 amino acids. DNA of the CDR3: TGTGCCGGAGATCGGAATTGGCGGGGTTTGCACTACGAGCAGTACTTC. This encodes CAGDRNWRGLHYEQYF.

The chain carries TRBV6-6 and TRBJ1-1, with 7 bases fitting TRBD1. Per germline, CDR1 MNHNY and CDR2 SVGAGI (reference sequence). The CDR3 totals 16 residues. V shed 2 bases, J shed 1 base, and the junction held 7 bases outside the gene matches. CDR3 protein: CASSYPPTGRNTEAFF. Here the CDR3 DNA reads TGTGCCAGCAGTTACCCCCCGACAGGGCGGAACACTGAAGCTTTCTTT.

This clone was counted a single time. The rearrangement joins TRBV7-9 to TRBJ1-6; D is uncertain. CDR1 is SEHNR and CDR2 is FQNEAQ in the germline V gene (reference sequence). Deletions cut 1 base from V and 8 bases from J, with 15 bases between. The CDR3 spans 16 residues. Here the CDR3 DNA reads TGTGCCAGCAGCTTAGGTAAAGTGGACTTGCATTCACCCCTCCACTTT. Translation: CASSLGKVDLHSPLHF. Based on the CDR3 plus reference TRBV7-9 and TRBJ1-6, the full variable domain is DTGVSQNPRHKITKRGQNVTFRCDPISEHNRLYWYRQTLGQGPEFLTYFQNEAQLEKSRLLSDRFSAERPKGSFSTLEIQRTEQGDSAMYLCASSLGKVDLHSPLHFGNGTRLTVT.

This chain uses TRBV19 with TRBJ1-4, with TRBD1 as a possible D gene (5 bases). CDR1 is LNHDA and CDR2 is SQIVND in the germline V gene (reference sequence). This CDR3 has 13 amino acids. V lost 5 bases, J lost 3 bases, and 7 bases lay in between. CDR3 nucleotides: TGTGCCAGTAGTGACAGCTCTAATGAAAAACTGTTTTTT. It translates to CASSDSSNEKLFF. The complete variable domain, with remaining parts taken from reference TRBV19 and TRBJ1-4, reads DGGITQSPKYLFRKEGQNVTLSCEQNLNHDAMYWYRQDPGQGLRLIYYSQIVNDFQKGDIAEGYSVSREKKESFPLTVTSAQKNPTAFYLCASSDSSNEKLFFGSGTQLSVL.

This rearrangement joins TRBV7-2 to TRBJ2-5, with 16 bases identical to TRBD2. CDR3 length: 16 amino acids. The V segment lost 2 bases and the J segment 7 bases; nucleotides outside the gene matches: 4. Germline V gene data show CDR1 as SGHTA and CDR2 as FQGNSA. The CDR3 region is CASSLKGLAGGVTQYF. CDR3 coding DNA: TGTGCCAGCAGCTTAAAGGGACTAGCGGGGGGGGTGACCCAGTACTTC.

J is TRBJ1-2 and V is TRBV2, with TRBD1 as a possible D gene (5 bases). The CDR3 is made up of 15 amino acids. Trimming cost V 8 bases and J 2 bases, with 18 bases left between them. Per the germline V gene, CDR1 is SNHLY and CDR2 is FYNNEI. The CDR3: CASRGGGDTNYGYTF. DNA for the CDR3: TGTGCCAGCCGGGGGGGTGGTGATACCAACTATGGCTACACCTTC. The complete variable domain, with remaining parts taken from reference TRBV2 and TRBJ1-2, reads EPEVTQTPSHQVTQMGQEVILRCVPISNHLYFYWYRQILGQKVEFLVSFYNNEISEKSEIFDDQFSVERPDGSNFTLKIRSTKLEDSAMYFCASRGGGDTNYGYTFGSGTRLTVV.

This chain joins TRBV18 and TRBJ2-2, with 7 bases identical to TRBD1. CDR1 is KGHSH, CDR2 LQKENI, per germline. Trimming took 1 base from V and 4 from J; bases not matched to a gene: 6. This CDR3 is built from 16 residues. CDR3: CASSPRAGGRTGELFF. The DNA for the CDR3 is TGTGCCAGCTCACCACGGGCAGGGGGTCGCACCGGGGAGCTGTTTTTT.

The J gene is TRBJ1-2, the V gene TRBV6-6; D gene uncertain. Trimming left V 6 bases short and J 4 bases short, with 12 bases between. The CDR3 is 13 amino acids. Germline V lookup: CDR1 MNHNY, CDR2 SVGAGI (reference sequence). CDR3 sequence (DNA): TGTGCCAGCAGCCTCCGCTTGGCCTATGGCTACACCTTC. Translated, it gives CASSLRLAYGYTF.

The rearrangement uses TRBV3-1 (or the pseudogene TRBV3-2) and TRBJ1-1; 8 bases agree with TRBD1. Germline V CDR1 and CDR2: LGHDT, YNNKEL (reference sequence). CDR3 length equals 15 residues. The J segment lost 2 bases and the V segment lost 3 bases, leaving 5 bases of the junction unmatched. CDR3 nucleotide sequence: TGTGCCAGCAGCCAGGGACAGGTAGGAAACACTGAAGCTTTCTTT. This sequence encodes CASSQGQVGNTEAFF.

The chain employs TRBV19 and TRBJ1-5; D possibly corresponds to TRBD1 (5 bases). The CDR3 extends over 16 amino acids. CDR1 LNHDA and CDR2 SQIVND come from the germline V gene (reference sequence). Trimming removed 2 bases at V and 6 bases at J, with 17 bases between. DNA of the CDR3: TGTGCCAGTAGTATAATATTAAGCCAGGGAGGTCAGCCCCAGCATTTT. Protein product: CASSIILSQGGQPQHF. The entire variable domain, with the rest obtained from reference TRBV19 and TRBJ1-5, is as follows: DGGITQSPKYLFRKEGQNVTLSCEQNLNHDAMYWYRQDPGQGLRLIYYSQIVNDFQKGDIAEGYSVSREKKESFPLTVTSAQKNPTAFYLCASSIILSQGGQPQHFGDGTRLSIL.

This chain connects TRBV5-6 to TRBJ2-7; D possibly corresponds to TRBD2 (5 bases). From germline, CDR1 is SGHDT and CDR2 YYEEEE. The V gene lost 0 bases and the J gene lost 5 bases, with 24 bases spanning the gap. The CDR3 loop spans 18 amino acids. The CDR3 bases are TGTGCCAGCAGCTTGGTTCCGGGGTTGGGTGGTGGGCTTAACGAGCAGTACTTC. Its translation: CASSLVPGLGGGLNEQYF.

In this sample, this clone turned up once. The chain carries TRBV5-1 and TRBJ1-2; 7 positions match TRBD1. CDR1 and CDR2 from the germline V gene are SGHRS and YFSETQ. V was clipped by 3 bases and J by 12 bases; unmatched bases: 11. This CDR3 comprises 13 residues. The CDR3 DNA follows: TGCGCCAGCAGCTCTACGCCCAGGGGGATTAACACCTTC. Amino acid sequence: CASSSTPRGINTF. Supplemented by reference TRBV5-1 and TRBJ1-2, the full variable domain reads KAGVTQTPRYLIKTRGQQVTLSCSPISGHRSVSWYQQTPGQGLQFLFEYFSETQRNKGNFPGRFSGRQFSNSRSEMNVSTLELGDSALYLCASSSTPRGINTFGSGTRLTVV.

The CDR3, as DNA: TGTGCCAGTAGTATAGACCGGGACAGCCGGGGGCAGTACTTC. Translated, it gives CASSIDRDSRGQYF. The rearrangement uses TRBV19 and TRBJ2-7; TRBD1 agrees at 7 bases. Per the germline V gene, CDR1 is LNHDA and CDR2 is SQIVND (reference sequence). This CDR3 contains 14 residues. V gave up 0 bases and J gave up 9 bases; unmatched junction bases: 8.

The V and J genes are TRBV7-3 and TRBJ1-6, with TRBD1 matching 12 bases. Germline V gene lookup returns CDR1 SGHTA and CDR2 FQGTGA. Losses at the gene ends were 1 base for V and 8 bases for J; bases not matched to a gene: 3. CDR3 size: 16 residues. CDR3 bases: TGTGCCAGCAGCTTAAGGGGACAGGGGGCAGATTCACCCCTCCACTTT. Its translation is CASSLRGQGADSPLHF.

This rearrangement joins TRBV25-1 to TRBJ2-5; a weak D match, TRBD2 (5 bases). Germline V CDR1 and CDR2: MGHDK, SYGVNS. Trimming stripped 1 base from V and 0 bases from J, with 6 bases between. This CDR3 spans 14 amino acids. The CDR3 DNA sequence: TGTGCCAGCAGTGAATCGGAGGACCAAGAGACCCAGTACTTC. Amino acid sequence: CASSESEDQETQYF. The full variable domain, its missing parts supplied by reference TRBV25-1 and TRBJ2-5, is EADIYQTPRYLVIGTGKKITLECSQTMGHDKMYWYQQDPGMELHLIHYSYGVNSTEKGDLSSESTVSRIRTEHFPLTLESARPSHTSQYLCASSESEDQETQYFGPGTRLLVL.

The chain joins TRBV12-5 to TRBJ1-5, with D tentatively TRBD1 (5 bases). This CDR3 region has 17 residues. V was trimmed by 0 bases and J by 0 bases, leaving 12 bases between them. Per the germline V gene, CDR1 is LGHNT and CDR2 is FRNRAP. Here the CDR3 DNA reads TGTGCTAGTGGTTTGGTACGATCGGGGGATAGCAATCAGCCCCAGCATTTT. Its protein is CASGLVRSGDSNQPQHF.

The chain is built from TRBV4-1 and TRBJ1-2; 7 bases map to TRBD1. This CDR3 has 14 amino acids. The germline V gene has CDR1 MGHRA and CDR2 YSYEKL. V lost 4 bases to trimming and J lost 5 bases; unmatched junction nucleotides: 7. CDR3 in amino acids: CASSLGQRSYGYTF. In DNA, the CDR3 is TGCGCCAGCAGCCTGGGACAGCGATCTTATGGCTACACCTTC.

V and J are TRBV16 and TRBJ2-2; no clear D gene. Between the trimmed V and J ends, which lost 1 base and 6 bases, there was a span of 6 bases. The CDR3 is 13 amino acids. CDR1 is KGHSY and CDR2 is FQNENV in the germline V gene. CDR3 DNA sequence: TGTGCCAGCAGCCAATTCGGGTCCGGGGAGCTGTTTTTT. This codes for CASSQFGSGELFF.

The rearrangement joins TRBV5-5 to TRBJ2-3, with 7 bases matching TRBD1. Germline loops: CDR1 SGHKS, CDR2 YYEKEE (reference sequence). V shed 2 bases, J shed 1 base, and the junction held 4 bases outside the gene matches. The CDR3 has 15 residues. CDR3 DNA: TGTGCCAGCAGCTTCGAAGGGGGCGGCACAGATACGCAGTATTTT. Its translation: CASSFEGGGTDTQYF.